A few counts support the clone carrying this T cell receptor beta chain. Libraries were prepared by immunoSEQ multiplex PCR; TCRdb keeps only in-frame clonotypes and omits some of them. This sample has around 160,000 clones, with over 80% found just once. CDR1 and CDR2 from the germline V gene are MNHNS and SASEGT. The CDR3 covers 13 residues. Trimming removed 3 bases at V and 14 bases at J, with 14 bases between. These data come from a study of T cell responses to AZD1222 COVID-19 vaccine. The TCR sequence derives from an adult who received the AZD1222 COVID-19 vaccine. Sequencing used peripheral blood, obtained 28 days after the second AZD1222 dose. V gene TRBV6-1 combines with J gene TRBJ1-6; D is possibly TRBD1 (6 bases). The CDR3 is CASSETHRESLHF. The CDR3 DNA reads as TGTGCCAGCAGTGAGACTCACAGGGAGTCCCTCCACTTT.